This entry concerns a single T cell receptor (beta chain). The antigen is undetermined. The junction differs from germline at one of its ends, possibly a read error. The germline V gene encodes CDR1 SGHTA and CDR2 FQGNSA. This CDR3 is 15 amino acids long. This sample is part of a study of PD-1 blockade in mismatch repair-deficient tumors. Study details: Patients had over 10 mismatch repair-deficient cancer types, all previously treated and progressing.

Overall study results and limits: After pembrolizumab, tumor-resident clones rose rapidly, then generally contracted before radiologic responses.

The table came from immunoSEQ multiplex PCR; TCRdb's copy has only in-frame clones and leaves some out. The table lists under 95,000 clones, roughly 80% of them singletons, with roughly 2.5% in the top ten. Mismatch repair deficiency was confirmed in all patients, by PCR or immunohistochemistry. The TCR-sequenced patients were a few responders to pembrolizumab. The source of this sequence is an adult with mismatch repair-deficient cancer. The starting material was peripheral blood, obtained 12 weeks after starting pembrolizumab. The chain combines TRBV7-2 with TRBJ2-3, with 10 bases matching TRBD2. The CDR3, as DNA: TGTGCCAGCAGCCTAGCGGGAGTATCCACAGATACGCAGTATTTT. Its protein is CASSLAGVSTDTQYF.